A single sample gave rise to the 18 T cell receptor beta chains below, sequenced in a study of control samples from healthy donors and cancer patients. Generated by immunoSEQ multiplex PCR, the TCRdb table keeps only in-frame clones and is missing some. The sample has about 88,000 clones; over 90% are singletons. Sequencing was carried out using blood. These receptors all come from a man aged 18 to 29 in good health.

The chain couples TRBV4-1 to TRBJ1-4; 7 nucleotides line up with TRBD1. Germline-derived CDR1 and CDR2 are MGHRA and YSYEKL. J lost 4 bases, V lost 4 bases, and 6 bases had no gene match. The length of the CDR3 is 15 residues. CDR3 sequence: CASSPVTGRNEKLFF. DNA for the CDR3: TGCGCCAGCAGCCCTGTGACAGGGCGTAATGAAAAACTGTTTTTT.

The chain employs TRBV13 and TRBJ2-7; 8 bases agree with TRBD1. The V and J ends lost 5 bases and 4 bases, in that order; junction bases with no gene match: 10. The CDR3 extends over 15 amino acids. CDR1 and CDR2 from the germline V gene are PRHDT and FYEKMQ (reference sequence). Here the CDR3 DNA reads TGTGCCAGCAGCAGTGGACAGGGATCCTGGTACGAGCAGTACTTC. Its protein is CASSSGQGSWYEQYF.

V and J are TRBV30 and TRBJ1-5; tentatively, D is TRBD1 (6 bases). Germline lookup yields CDR1 GTSNPN and CDR2 SVGIG (reference sequence). This CDR3 has 16 amino acids. Trimming pared 3 bases from V and 2 bases from J, leaving 17 bases between. CDR3 region: CAWRNQQGWGNQPQHF. The CDR3 DNA reads TGTGCCTGGAGAAACCAACAGGGCTGGGGCAATCAGCCCCAGCATTTT.

V is TRBV5-1 and J is TRBJ1-2; D might be TRBD1 (6 bases). The V end lost 0 bases, the J end lost 0 bases, and 9 bases lay between the germline ends. This CDR3 contains 15 residues. Germline V gives CDR1 SGHRS, CDR2 YFSETQ. This CDR3 is CASSLGTVTNYGYTF. The CDR3 DNA sequence: TGCGCCAGCAGCTTGGGGACAGTTACTAACTATGGCTACACCTTC.

The chain couples TRBV6-2 or TRBV6-3 to TRBJ1-5, with D possibly matching TRBD1 (5 bases). The CDR3 is made up of 14 amino acids. The germline V and J ends were trimmed by 1 base and 1 base, with 5 bases remaining between them. Germline V lookup: CDR1 MNHEY, CDR2 SVGEGT. The CDR3 coding sequence is TGTGCCAGCAGTTACTGGGACAGCAATCAGCCCCAGCATTTT. It codes for CASSYWDSNQPQHF.

The rearrangement uses TRBV6-5 and TRBJ1-1; D uncertain. This CDR3 has 14 amino acids. Germline CDR1 reads MNHEY; CDR2 reads SVGAGI. The V and J ends lost 5 bases and 0 bases respectively, with 10 bases between them. The CDR3 DNA reads TGTGCCAGCAGTCAAAGCTTGATGAACACTGAAGCTTTCTTT. It specifies CASSQSLMNTEAFF.

In DNA, the CDR3 is TGTGCCAGCAGTGACTCGCAGGGCTACGAGCAGTACTTC. It specifies CASSDSQGYEQYF. The chain is built from TRBV2 and TRBJ2-7, with TRBD1 as a possible D gene (5 bases). V was cut by 3 bases and J by 3 bases, with 9 bases left in between. CDR1 and CDR2 from the germline V gene are SNHLY and FYNNEI. This CDR3 is 13 amino acids long.

This clone was found a few times. The V and J genes are TRBV2 and TRBJ1-4; the match to TRBD1 covers 7 bases. The CDR3 is 14 residues long. Germline V gene lookup returns CDR1 SNHLY and CDR2 FYNNEI. Germline trimming cut 5 bases from V and 6 bases from J; bases unmatched to any gene: 6. CDR3 in amino acids: CASSHRGKDEKLFF. The CDR3 DNA follows: TGTGCCAGCAGTCACAGGGGCAAGGATGAAAAACTGTTTTTT.

This clone was detected only once. The rearrangement uses TRBV19 and TRBJ2-7; D remains ambiguous. This CDR3 spans 11 amino acids. The germline V and J ends were trimmed by 5 bases and 3 bases, with 5 bases remaining between them. Germline lookup yields CDR1 LNHDA and CDR2 SQIVND (reference sequence). CDR3 sequence: CASSALYEQYF. The CDR3 coding sequence is TGTGCCAGTAGTGCCCTCTACGAGCAGTACTTC.

V gene TRBV4-3 combines with J gene TRBJ2-2; D may correspond to TRBD1 or TRBD2 (5 bases each). CDR3 length equals 18 residues. The V gene's germline CDR1 is LGHNA and CDR2 YSLEER. V gave up 1 base and J gave up 4 bases, with 19 bases separating them. CDR3 amino acids: CASSQGGALAESTGELFF. Written as DNA, the CDR3 is TGCGCCAGCAGCCAAGGAGGGGCCCTCGCGGAAAGCACCGGGGAGCTGTTTTTT.

The gene calls are TRBV30 and TRBJ1-6; 7 nucleotides line up with TRBD1. The CDR3 is made up of 15 amino acids. CDR1 is GTSNPN and CDR2 is SVGIG in the germline V gene (reference sequence). Trimming took 3 bases from V and 9 from J; bases not matched to a gene: 11. This CDR3 reads CAWSLSGTASSPLHF. CDR3 sequence (DNA): TGTGCCTGGAGCCTTTCCGGGACAGCTAGTTCACCCCTCCACTTT.

J is TRBJ1-2 and V is TRBV5-1, with a possible D match to TRBD1 (6 bases). V was trimmed by 2 bases and J by 6 bases, leaving 8 bases between them. CDR1 is SGHRS, CDR2 YFSETQ, per germline. The CDR3 covers 12 residues. The DNA for the CDR3 is TGCGCCAGCAGCTTACCAGGGGATGGCTACACCTTC. Residues: CASSLPGDGYTF.

V and J are TRBV2 and TRBJ1-5; TRBD1 matches at 8 bases. CDR1 is SNHLY, CDR2 FYNNEI, per germline. The CDR3 loop spans 15 amino acids. Losses at the gene ends were 7 bases for V and 0 bases for J; bases not matched to a gene: 5. CDR3 sequence: CASTGQGNSNQPQHF. CDR3 sequence (DNA): TGTGCCAGCACCGGACAGGGAAATAGCAATCAGCCCCAGCATTTT.

This sequence joins TRBV10-3 and TRBJ2-2; TRBD2 aligns across 13 bases. The CDR3 extends over 19 amino acids. CDR1 ENHRY and CDR2 SYGVKD come from the germline V gene. J was trimmed by 1 base and V by 0 bases; bases with no gene match: 5. DNA for the CDR3: TGTGCCATCAGTGAGTCGATAGGGACTAGCGGGATGAACACCGGGGAGCTGTTTTTT. This gives the protein CAISESIGTSGMNTGELFF.

The DNA for the CDR3 is TGTGCCAGCAGCTTCTCGGGGGGGGAAATTTGGGCTTTCTTT. This encodes CASSFSGGEIWAFF. The chain couples TRBV7-8 to TRBJ1-1, with a weak D call TRBD1 (5 bases). This CDR3 spans 14 amino acids. In germline, CDR1 is SGHVS, CDR2 FQNEAQ. The V end lost 3 bases, the J end lost 11 bases, and 19 bases lay between the germline ends.

V is TRBV18 and J is TRBJ2-3; 8 nucleotides match TRBD1. The CDR3 sequence is 17 residues long. Germline CDR1 is KGHSH and CDR2 is LQKENI. J was trimmed by 0 bases and V by 3 bases; bases with no gene match: 8. In nucleotides, the CDR3 is TGTGCCAGCTCACCCCCAATAGGACAGGGTAGCACAGATACGCAGTATTTT. It codes for CASSPPIGQGSTDTQYF. Complete variable domain (other parts from reference TRBV18 and TRBJ2-3): NAGVMQNPRHLVRRRGQEARLRCSPMKGHSHVYWYRQLPEEGLKFMVYLQKENIIDESGMPKERFSAEFPKEGPSILRIQQVVRGDSAAYFCASSPPIGQGSTDTQYFGPGTRLTVL.

The chain recombines TRBV12-3 or TRBV12-4 with TRBJ2-7; TRBD1 agrees at 10 bases. V gave up 10 bases and J gave up 6 bases; unmatched junction bases: 6. The CDR3 totals 12 residues. The CDR3 DNA sequence: TGTGCCACTACCGGGACAGGGGTCGAGCAGTACTTC. It codes for CATTGTGVEQYF.

V and J are TRBV29-1 and TRBJ2-3, with 8 bases aligning to TRBD1. The CDR3 is 13 residues long. Germline V gives CDR1 SQVTM, CDR2 ANQGSEA. After removal of 6 bases from V and 6 bases from J, the junction contained 8 bases not matched to a gene. Here the CDR3 reads CSVAGQGPDTQYF. As DNA, the CDR3 is TGCAGCGTGGCCGGACAGGGACCGGATACGCAGTATTTT.